This T cell receptor (beta chain) is from a study of OX40 agonist ivuxolimab in advanced cancers. At the level of the study: Patients were dosed with the agonistic anti-OX40 (CD134) antibody ivuxolimab. Patients were treated with intravenous ivuxolimab, dosed at 0.01 to 10 mg/kg and infused every 2 weeks. Patients achieving partial responses numbered three: one hepatocellular carcinoma case and two cutaneous melanoma cases. Study findings and constraints: Mean expanded clone counts were higher in CD8+ than CD4+ T cells.

Libraries were prepared by immunoSEQ multiplex PCR; TCRdb keeps only in-frame clonotypes and omits some of them. The table shows fewer than 70,000 clones, with 87% occurring only once. V lost 5 bases, J lost 1 base, and 18 bases lay in between. The CDR3 runs 17 residues. The germline V gene has CDR1 SGHDT and CDR2 YYEEEE. As for this clone: Its antigen is undetermined.

The chain uses TRBV5-6 and TRBJ2-2, with D possibly matching TRBD2 (7 bases). The TCR originated in an adult with an advanced solid tumor such as melanoma, head and neck, liver or kidney cancer. The input for sequencing was CD4+ or CD8+ T cells sorted from blood, taken in a trial of the OX40 agonist ivuxolimab. CDR3 in amino acids: CASSPGASGMNTGELFF. In nucleotides, the CDR3 is TGTGCCAGCAGTCCGGGGGCCAGCGGGATGAACACCGGGGAGCTGTTTTTT.